The 8 T cell receptor beta chains listed next were all sequenced from one sample in a study of radiation and T cells in renal cell carcinoma. Only in-frame clones appear in the TCRdb table, and some are missing; sequencing was by immunoSEQ multiplex PCR. The table includes over 85,000 clones, about four fifths detected once. The time point here: baseline pretreatment blood. Treatment meaning: 15 Gy SBRT to primary tumor, nephrectomy 4 weeks later. This specimen was blood, taken from a patient whose treatment included radiotherapy and nephrectomy. These receptors all come from a man in his sixties with renal cell carcinoma.

This chain joins TRBV6-6 and TRBJ1-6; 8 nucleotides agree with TRBD1. Trimming removed 5 bases from V and 7 bases from J; junction bases left unmatched: 10. The CDR3 is 16 residues long. Germline values: CDR1 MNHNY, CDR2 SVGAGI (reference sequence). Here the CDR3 reads CASSPKTGAANSPLHF. For the CDR3, the DNA is TGTGCCAGCAGTCCCAAGACAGGGGCGGCGAATTCACCCCTCCACTTT.

This clone has just one count. V gene TRBV13 combines with J gene TRBJ2-7, with 9 bases lining up with TRBD1. This CDR3 is built from 13 residues. The junction had 2 bases not matched to a gene; V was cut back by 8 bases and J by 0 bases. CDR1 and CDR2 (germline): PRHDT, FYEKMQ (reference sequence). DNA of the CDR3: TGTGCCAGCTCGACAGGGGGCTCCTACGAGCAGTACTTC. It encodes CASSTGGSYEQYF.

The chain links TRBV27 to TRBJ1-3, with D maybe TRBD1 (5 bases). Between the trimmed V and J ends, which lost 0 bases and 1 base, there was a span of 7 bases. CDR1 and CDR2 from the germline V gene are MNHEY and SMNVEV (reference sequence). This CDR3 has 15 residues. This CDR3 reads CASSLSRQSGNTIYF. CDR3 DNA sequence: TGTGCCAGCAGTTTATCGAGACAGTCTGGAAACACCATATATTTT.

V is TRBV7-2 and J is TRBJ2-7, with 9 positions matching TRBD1. V lost 4 bases to trimming and J lost 7 bases; unmatched junction nucleotides: 11. CDR3 size: 15 residues. Germline lookup yields CDR1 SGHTA and CDR2 FQGNSA. CDR3 amino acids: CASSSLGDRVEEQYF. CDR3 nucleotide sequence: TGTGCCAGCAGCTCCCTGGGGGACAGGGTTGAGGAGCAGTACTTC.

This clone was observed a handful of times. This chain joins TRBV5-1 and TRBJ2-2; TRBD1 aligns across 7 bases. Germline V lookup: CDR1 SGHRS, CDR2 YFSETQ. The CDR3 contains 15 residues. V lost 3 bases to trimming and J lost 7 bases; unmatched junction nucleotides: 9. The CDR3, as DNA: TGCGCCAGCAGCTCCCGACAGGGAAGGAACGGGGAGCTGTTTTTT. Its translation is CASSSRQGRNGELFF.

This chain joins TRBV7-8 and TRBJ2-2; D ambiguous. Germline CDR1 SGHVS, CDR2 FQNEAQ. V lost 5 bases and J 7 bases, leaving 17 bases between the germline ends. The CDR3 totals 15 residues. The CDR3 DNA follows: TGTGCCAGCAGCGCCCCAGCGCGGAATAGCGGGGAGCTGTTTTTT. Residues: CASSAPARNSGELFF.

This clone was seen only once. This chain uses TRBV7-9 with TRBJ2-7; D may match TRBD1 or TRBD2 (5 bases each). Germline V CDR1 and CDR2: SEHNR, FQNEAQ (reference sequence). This CDR3 has 14 amino acids. The germline V and J ends were trimmed by 4 bases and 3 bases, with 13 bases remaining between them. As DNA, the CDR3 is TGTGCCAGCAGCTCCCCGGGACGGTACTACGAGCAGTACTTC. It codes for CASSSPGRYYEQYF.

In DNA, the CDR3 is TGTGCCAGTAGAGACGACAAAATGAATCAGCCCCAGCATTTT. It yields the protein CASRDDKMNQPQHF. The chain couples TRBV19 to TRBJ1-5, with D uncertain. Germline CDR1 and CDR2: LNHDA and SQIVND (reference sequence). The CDR3 is 14 residues long. The V end lost 6 bases, the J end lost 4 bases, and 13 bases lay between the germline ends.